These 2 T cell receptor beta chains share one sample of origin, sequenced in a study of PD-L1 blockade in urothelial cancer. The time point here: pretreatment peripheral blood. TCRdb's copy holds only in-frame clones and misses some; the assay was immunoSEQ multiplex PCR. This sample has roughly 40,000 clones, with approximately 93% found just once. The sample in question was PBMCs, obtained around atezolizumab (anti-PD-L1) treatment. The receptors stem from a woman in her fifties or sixties with urothelial cancer.

The chain uses TRBV5-1 and TRBJ2-7; D may be TRBD1 (5 bases). V lost 4 bases and J 3 bases, leaving 8 bases between the germline ends. CDR1 is SGHRS and CDR2 is YFSETQ in the germline V gene. CDR3 length: 12 residues. The CDR3 DNA follows: TGCGCCAGCAGCCAAGACAGCTACGAGCAGTACTTC. It specifies CASSQDSYEQYF.

The chain has TRBV27 and TRBJ2-1; perhaps TRBD1 as D (6 bases). Trimming pared 7 bases from V and 10 bases from J, leaving 14 bases between. This CDR3 comprises 12 residues. The germline V gene has CDR1 MNHEY and CDR2 SMNVEV (reference sequence). CDR3 nucleotide sequence: TGTGCCAGCAAAAACCTCGGGACAGAGCAGTTCTTC. Translated: CASKNLGTEQFF.